Given below is one T cell receptor (beta chain) in context. The sample comes from a study of blood T cells in healthy people across ages. V was cut by 1 base and J by 6 bases, with 7 bases left in between. The germline CDR1 and CDR2 sequences are SGHDN and FVKESK. This CDR3 has 13 residues. PCR was performed a second time for 7 to 11 cycles using a sample-barcoded 5' primer and a J-beta primer mix. TCRdb reprocessed the 5' RACE reads via MiXCR and lists one record per CDR3 protein. The top ten clones hold 3% to 4% of a sample with over 500,000 distinct CDR3 sequences, about 27% of them seen once. These data are also associated with another study on T cells of mothers and their children.

J is TRBJ2-4 and V is TRBV14; weak D call: TRBD1 (5 bases). The sequence came from a boy between 2 and 10 years old in good health. Sequencing was performed on blood. The CDR3 reads CASSQVTGNIQYF. CDR3 sequence (DNA): TGTGCCAGCAGCCAAGTAACAGGAAACATTCAGTACTTC.